The next 26 T cell receptor beta chains were all read from a single sample in a study of neoadjuvant anti-PD-1 for oral cavity cancer. The data were produced by immunoSEQ multiplex PCR, yet TCRdb's version contains in-frame clones alone and is incomplete. The sample consists of a few thousand clones, 58% of them appearing once. The sequences come from tumor tissue, collected before nivolumab (anti-PD-1) treatment. These receptors were obtained from a person aged 35-79 years with oral cavity squamous cell carcinoma.

The chain links TRBV27 to TRBJ1-2, with TRBD1 matching over 8 bases. CDR1 MNHEY and CDR2 SMNVEV come from the germline V gene (reference sequence). With 6 bases clipped from V and 4 bases from J, the junction kept 4 bases outside the gene matches. The CDR3 loop spans 13 amino acids. CDR3 DNA: TGTGCCAGCAGCGCGGGACAGGTCTATGGCTACACCTTC. This translates into CASSAGQVYGYTF.

V is TRBV10-1 and J is TRBJ1-5; weak D call: TRBD1 (6 bases). The CDR3 length is 21 residues. Germline V CDR1 and CDR2: WNHNN, SYGVQD (reference sequence). V lost 0 bases and J 4 bases, leaving 28 bases between the germline ends. The CDR3 loop is CASSESVRLQFRTQGNQPQHF. In DNA, the CDR3 is TGCGCCAGCAGTGAGTCCGTTCGGTTACAATTCCGAACACAGGGAAATCAGCCCCAGCATTTT.

This clone has a handful of counts. In DNA, the CDR3 is TGTGCCAGCAGCACTCGGACAGGGGTCGGCTACGAGCAGTACTTC. It translates to CASSTRTGVGYEQYF. The chain joins TRBV7-6 to TRBJ2-7; 9 positions agree with TRBD1. Germline lookup yields CDR1 SGHVS and CDR2 FNYEAQ. V lost 5 bases to trimming and J lost 3 bases; unmatched junction nucleotides: 8. The CDR3 spans 15 residues. Based on the CDR3 plus reference TRBV7-6 and TRBJ2-7, the full variable domain is GAGVSQSPRYKVTKRGQDVALRCDPISGHVSLYWYRQALGQGPEFLTYFNYEAQQDKSGLPNDRFSAERPEGSISTLTIQRTEQRDSAMYRCASSTRTGVGYEQYFGPGTRLTVT.

The table lists this clone with a few counts. The chain uses TRBV7-9 and TRBJ1-1; 9 nucleotides agree with TRBD1. This CDR3 contains 14 residues. V lost 5 bases and J lost 7; bases outside the gene matches: 8. Looked up from germline, CDR1 is SEHNR and CDR2 is FQNEAQ (reference sequence). CDR3 DNA: TGTGCCAGCAGCCGCAACGCGGGACAGGGTGAAGCTTTCTTT. Translating it yields CASSRNAGQGEAFF.

CDR3 DNA sequence: TGTGCCAGCAGCGCCTATACAGGGACCACAGATACGCAGTATTTT. It translates to CASSAYTGTTDTQYF. The chain joins TRBV9 to TRBJ2-3; a weak D match, TRBD1 (6 bases). Trimming shortened V by 3 bases and J by 2 bases, and 13 bases separated the two germline ends. The CDR3 has 15 amino acids. In germline, CDR1 is SGDLS, CDR2 YYNGEE. The variable domain in full, with the rest retrieved from reference TRBV9 and TRBJ2-3, is DSGVTQTPKHLITATGQRVTLRCSPRSGDLSVYWYQQSLDQGLQFLIQYYNGEERAKGNILERFSAQQFPDLHSELNLSSLELGDSALYFCASSAYTGTTDTQYFGPGTRLTVL.

V and J are TRBV7-3 and TRBJ2-7, with D maybe TRBD2 (5 bases). The CDR3 covers 14 residues. CDR1 and CDR2 from the germline V gene are SGHTA and FQGTGA. Trimming cost V 4 bases and J 1 base, with 11 bases left between them. The CDR3 DNA sequence: TGTGCCAGCAGCTCCGGGGTAGTTTCCTACGAGCAGTACTTC. This codes for CASSSGVVSYEQYF.

This clone has a handful of counts. The chain uses TRBV7-3 and TRBJ1-2; no definite D call. This CDR3 has 13 residues. V lost 1 base to trimming and J lost 2 bases, with 5 bases between them. The V gene's germline CDR1 is SGHTA and CDR2 FQGTGA. The CDR3 loop is CASSLNSNYGYTF. CDR3 DNA: TGTGCCAGCAGCTTAAACAGCAACTATGGCTACACCTTC.

The V and J genes are TRBV11-3 and TRBJ1-1; a weak D match, TRBD1 (6 bases). CDR1 and CDR2 (germline): SGHNT, YENEEA. CDR3 length equals 14 residues. Trimming stripped 5 bases from V and 1 base from J, with 11 bases between. The CDR3 DNA reads as TGTGCCAGCAGCCCCGGACAGCGGAACACTGAAGCTTTCTTT. Protein sequence: CASSPGQRNTEAFF.

J is TRBJ2-2 and V is TRBV9; D gene uncertain. This CDR3 spans 13 amino acids. V lost 3 bases to trimming and J lost 7 bases, with 10 bases between them. The V gene's germline CDR1 is SGDLS and CDR2 YYNGEE. CDR3 nucleotides: TGTGCCAGCAGCGAGAGTGGGATCGGGGAGCTGTTTTTT. Translated, it gives CASSESGIGELFF.

The gene calls are TRBV5-1 and TRBJ2-1; D might be TRBD1 or TRBD2, each matching 6 bases. CDR3 size: 15 residues. Germline V gene sequence: CDR1 SGHRS, CDR2 YFSETQ. V was cut by 1 base and J by 2 bases, with 10 bases left in between. For the CDR3, the DNA is TGCGCCAGCAGCTTGATCGGGGGCGCCTACAATGAGCAGTTCTTC. Protein sequence: CASSLIGGAYNEQFF.

The genes are TRBV28 and TRBJ1-4; TRBD1 agrees at 9 bases. CDR3 length: 14 residues. The V gene end was trimmed by 2 bases and the J gene end by 10 bases; junction bases not matched to a gene: 5. Germline V lookup: CDR1 MDHEN, CDR2 SYDVKM. CDR3 sequence: CASSLVQGARKLFF. The CDR3 DNA is TGTGCCAGCAGTTTAGTACAGGGGGCGAGAAAACTGTTTTTT.

The rearrangement joins TRBV7-9 to TRBJ2-3, with D maybe TRBD2 (5 bases). Trimming stripped 5 bases from V and 2 bases from J, with 14 bases between. Germline V lookup: CDR1 SEHNR, CDR2 FQNEAQ (reference sequence). The CDR3 runs 15 residues. This CDR3 is CASSPRLRDTDTQYF. For the CDR3, the DNA is TGTGCCAGCAGCCCTCGGCTACGGGACACAGATACGCAGTATTTT.

The rearrangement links TRBV27 to TRBJ2-7; D is ambiguous. The CDR3 loop spans 13 amino acids. Between the trimmed V and J ends, which lost 4 bases and 4 bases, there was a span of 11 bases. Germline CDR1 and CDR2: MNHEY and SMNVEV (reference sequence). For the CDR3, the DNA is TGTGCCAGCAGTTCGACCATTGGGTACGAGCAGTACTTC. Amino acid sequence: CASSSTIGYEQYF.

The genes are TRBV9 and TRBJ2-5, with D maybe TRBD2 (6 bases). The V and J ends lost 0 bases and 5 bases respectively, with 8 bases between them. Per the germline V gene, CDR1 is SGDLS and CDR2 is YYNGEE. This CDR3 region has 13 residues. For the CDR3, the DNA is TGTGCCAGCAGCGTAGGGCTAGCGGAGACCCAGTACTTC. Translating gives CASSVGLAETQYF.

The rearrangement uses TRBV18 and TRBJ2-2; 9 positions agree with TRBD1. Per germline, CDR1 KGHSH and CDR2 LQKENI. V shed 6 bases and J 2 bases; nucleotides not matched to a gene: 4. This CDR3 spans 15 amino acids. CDR3 sequence (DNA): TGTGCCAGCTCCCGGGACAGGGTAAACACCGGGGAGCTGTTTTTT. Translation gives CASSRDRVNTGELFF.

This rearrangement joins TRBV27 to TRBJ2-1; no definite D call. The germline V gene has CDR1 MNHEY and CDR2 SMNVEV (reference sequence). Trimming removed 5 bases from V and 7 bases from J, with 21 bases in between. This CDR3 spans 16 amino acids. The CDR3 sequence is CASSPPGAMGRNEQFF. As DNA, the CDR3 is TGTGCCAGCAGTCCCCCCGGTGCGATGGGCCGAAATGAGCAGTTCTTC.

V is TRBV18 and J is TRBJ2-7; a weak D match, TRBD2 (6 bases). Germline CDR1 KGHSH, CDR2 LQKENI. The V gene lost 1 base and the J gene lost 6 bases, with 7 bases spanning the gap. There are 12 residues in the CDR3. This CDR3 is CASSPQGLEQYF. The CDR3 coding sequence is TGTGCCAGCTCACCACAGGGACTCGAGCAGTACTTC. Full variable domain (missing parts from reference TRBV18 and TRBJ2-7): NAGVMQNPRHLVRRRGQEARLRCSPMKGHSHVYWYRQLPEEGLKFMVYLQKENIIDESGMPKERFSAEFPKEGPSILRIQQVVRGDSAAYFCASSPQGLEQYFGPGTRLTVT.

The gene calls are TRBV30 and TRBJ1-1, with D perhaps TRBD1 (6 bases). The CDR3 has 13 amino acids. With 0 bases removed from V and 5 bases from J, the gap between germline ends came to 10 bases. Germline CDR1 and CDR2: GTSNPN and SVGIG (reference sequence). CDR3 bases: TGTGCCTGGAGTGTAGGGGGGGAAACTGAAGCTTTCTTT. Encoded protein: CAWSVGGETEAFF.

This clone appeared a few times. This chain uses TRBV2 with TRBJ2-2; 7 nucleotides agree with TRBD1. V lost 7 bases to trimming and J lost 0 bases; unmatched junction nucleotides: 8. This CDR3 spans 16 amino acids. Germline lookup yields CDR1 SNHLY and CDR2 FYNNEI. CDR3 region: CASTHRGPTNTGELFF. As DNA, the CDR3 is TGTGCCAGCACCCACAGGGGCCCGACGAACACCGGGGAGCTGTTTTTT.

The chain carries TRBV19 and TRBJ2-1; tentatively, D is TRBD2 (6 bases). The V end was cut by 6 bases, the J end by 5 bases, with 14 bases between. This CDR3 is 14 amino acids long. Germline CDR1 is LNHDA and CDR2 is SQIVND (reference sequence). For the CDR3, the DNA is TGTGCCAGTAGATTGATAGGAGGGGACAATGAGCAGTTCTTC. This encodes CASRLIGGDNEQFF.

There are a few counts of this clone. CDR3 sequence (DNA): TGTGCCAGTAGTCCCGGGCAGGGGAGGCCCTCCGATCAGCCCCAGCATTTT. Translating it yields CASSPGQGRPSDQPQHF. V usage is TRBV19 and J usage is TRBJ1-5; a weak D match, TRBD1 (6 bases). The CDR3 spans 17 residues. Trimming took 5 bases from V and 5 from J, leaving 22 bases between them. CDR1 is LNHDA, CDR2 SQIVND, per germline (reference sequence).

V and J are TRBV11-2 and TRBJ2-7, with unresolved D. With 1 base removed from V and 3 bases from J, the gap between germline ends came to 16 bases. The CDR3 loop spans 16 amino acids. Germline assignment: CDR1 SGHAT and CDR2 FQNNGV. CDR3 sequence reads: CASSLALRPLSYEQYF. The CDR3 nucleotides read TGTGCCAGCAGCTTAGCCCTCCGTCCGCTAAGCTACGAGCAGTACTTC.

The rearrangement joins TRBV29-1 to TRBJ1-3; 12 bases are shared with TRBD1. Germline V lookup: CDR1 SQVTM, CDR2 ANQGSEA. This CDR3 has 20 residues. V shed 1 base, J shed 2 bases, and the junction held 15 bases outside the gene matches. DNA of the CDR3: TGCAGCGTTGAAGTGGACCCCCGGGACAGGGGGCGAACCGCTGGAAACACCATATATTTT. Translated: CSVEVDPRDRGRTAGNTIYF.

The chain links TRBV29-1 to TRBJ1-1, with 9 bases aligning to TRBD1. CDR3 length equals 13 residues. V dropped 6 bases and J dropped 1; count of bases not matched to a gene: 3. The germline gives CDR1 SQVTM, CDR2 ANQGSEA. CDR3 sequence reads: CSVKTGGNTEAFF. The CDR3 DNA reads as TGCAGCGTAAAGACAGGGGGGAACACTGAAGCTTTCTTT.

The chain recombines TRBV7-6 with TRBJ1-4; 7 positions agree with TRBD1. The trim removed 6 bases at V and 5 bases at J, leaving 3 bases unmatched. The germline V gene has CDR1 SGHVS and CDR2 FNYEAQ. The CDR3 has 13 residues. The CDR3 DNA is TGTGCCAGCAGTCCGGACAGGAATGAAAAACTGTTTTTT. Protein sequence: CASSPDRNEKLFF.

The chain couples TRBV7-2 to TRBJ1-2; D is unclear. With 5 bases removed from V and 5 bases from J, the gap between germline ends came to 6 bases. The CDR3 extends over 11 amino acids. In germline, CDR1 is SGHTA, CDR2 FQGNSA. CDR3 sequence (DNA): TGTGCCAGCAGCGCCAATTATGGCTACACCTTC. Its protein is CASSANYGYTF.